A selection of T cell receptor beta chains follows, all from one sample in a study of blood T cell repertoires in COVID-19. This table comes from immunoSEQ multiplex PCR, and its TCRdb copy is limited to in-frame clones, with some not included. The sample carries roughly 200,000 clones, around 83% recorded once. The material sequenced was PBMCs or T cells enriched from blood (not recorded which). These receptors were collected from a man aged 40-49 years who had recovered from COVID-19. The CDR3 runs from the conserved cysteine through the conserved F or W. A D gene is named only where the DNA matches it firmly. Size is omitted from some rows. Given values are once, few, many or a class for expanded clones.

J gene: TRBJ1-4
clone size: .
D gene: .
V gene: TRBV4-1
CDR3 length: 14
CDR3 DNA: TGCGCCAGCAGCCAAGAGGGGAGGGCTGAAAAACTGTTTTTT
CDR3 protein: CASSQEGRAEKLFF

J gene: TRBJ1-5
clone size: .
D gene: .
V gene: TRBV6-5
CDR3 length: 13
CDR3 DNA: TGTGCCAGCAGGGACCGCGGCGAGGGGCCCCAGCATTTT
CDR3 protein: CASRDRGEGPQHF

J gene: TRBJ2-7
clone size: .
D gene: TRBD1
V gene: TRBV11-3
CDR3 length: 14
CDR3 DNA: TGTGCCAGCAACCACCCGGGACAGGGGGACGAGCAGTACTTC
CDR3 protein: CASNHPGQGDEQYF

J gene: TRBJ1-5
clone size: few
D gene: .
V gene: TRBV7-9
CDR3 length: 13
CDR3 DNA: TGTGCCAGCAGCTTAGATAGACTGGGGCCCCAGCATTTT
CDR3 protein: CASSLDRLGPQHF

J gene: TRBJ2-7
clone size: .
D gene: .
V gene: TRBV12-3/TRBV12-4
CDR3 length: 13
CDR3 DNA: TGTGCCAGCAGTTTGGGAGCCTCCTACGAGCAGTACTTC
CDR3 protein: CASSLGASYEQYF

J gene: TRBJ2-3
clone size: .
D gene: TRBD2
V gene: TRBV7-3
CDR3 length: 14
CDR3 DNA: TGTGCCAGCAGCCTGGGACTAGCCACAGATACGCAGTATTTT
CDR3 protein: CASSLGLATDTQYF

J gene: TRBJ2-1
clone size: .
D gene: TRBD2
V gene: TRBV5-1
CDR3 length: 15
CDR3 DNA: TGCGCCAGCAGCTCTAGCGGTACCAGGAGCAATGAGCAGTTCTTC
CDR3 protein: CASSSSGTRSNEQFF

J gene: TRBJ1-1
clone size: once
D gene: .
V gene: TRBV6-1
CDR3 length: 15
CDR3 DNA: TGTGCCAGCAGTTGGGGAGGGACGGTGAACACTGAAGCTTTCTTT
CDR3 protein: CASSWGGTVNTEAFF

J gene: TRBJ2-7
clone size: few
D gene: TRBD2
V gene: TRBV28
CDR3 length: 15
CDR3 DNA: TGTGCCAGCTCCGAGAGTCGGGGGGGGTCGTACGAGCAGTACTTC
CDR3 protein: CASSESRGGSYEQYF

J gene: TRBJ2-2
clone size: .
D gene: TRBD2
V gene: TRBV5-6
CDR3 length: 16
CDR3 DNA: TGTGCCAGCAGCTTCACTAGCGGGCGGAACACCGGGGAGCTGTTTTTT
CDR3 protein: CASSFTSGRNTGELFF

J gene: TRBJ2-1
clone size: medium-sized
D gene: TRBD2
V gene: TRBV4-1
CDR3 length: 17
CDR3 DNA: TGCGCCAGCAGCCAAGATCGAACTAGCGTTTCCTACAATGAGCAGTTCTTC
CDR3 protein: CASSQDRTSVSYNEQFF

J gene: TRBJ2-2
clone size: once
D gene: .
V gene: TRBV24-1
CDR3 length: 11
CDR3 DNA: TGTGCCAGCGGGATATCCGGGGAGCTGTTTTTT
CDR3 protein: CASGISGELFF

J gene: TRBJ2-7
clone size: .
D gene: .
V gene: TRBV6-6
CDR3 length: 14
CDR3 DNA: TGTGCCAGCAGTTACCCCGACACGGCCTACGAGCAGTACTTC
CDR3 protein: CASSYPDTAYEQYF

J gene: TRBJ2-2
clone size: .
D gene: TRBD1
V gene: TRBV19
CDR3 length: 15
CDR3 DNA: TGTGCCAGTAGTATGGGACAGGGTAACACCGGGGAGCTGTTTTTT
CDR3 protein: CASSMGQGNTGELFF

J gene: TRBJ2-7
clone size: .
D gene: TRBD1
V gene: TRBV27
CDR3 length: 15
CDR3 DNA: TGTGCCAGCAGTTTAATCAACAGGGGGGAATACGAGCAGTACTTC
CDR3 protein: CASSLINRGEYEQYF

J gene: TRBJ2-5
clone size: .
D gene: .
V gene: TRBV11-3
CDR3 length: 15
CDR3 DNA: TGTGCCAGCAGCTCTGCGTTTAAGGGGCGAGAGACCCAGTACTTC
CDR3 protein: CASSSAFKGRETQYF

J gene: TRBJ1-5
clone size: .
D gene: .
V gene: TRBV18
CDR3 length: 15
CDR3 DNA: TGTGCCAGCTCACCGGGGGCAGGGGGCAATCAGCCCCAGCATTTT
CDR3 protein: CASSPGAGGNQPQHF

J gene: TRBJ2-7
clone size: .
D gene: .
V gene: TRBV6-5
CDR3 length: 14
CDR3 DNA: TGTGCCAGCAGTCCCGACAGCTTAACCTACGAGCAGTACTTC
CDR3 protein: CASSPDSLTYEQYF

J gene: TRBJ2-3
clone size: .
D gene: TRBD2
V gene: TRBV9
CDR3 length: 16
CDR3 DNA: TGTGCCAGCAGCTCGGGACTAGCGGGGGTCATTGATACGCAGTATTTT
CDR3 protein: CASSSGLAGVIDTQYF

J gene: TRBJ1-6
clone size: .
D gene: .
V gene: TRBV6-5
CDR3 length: 15
CDR3 DNA: TGTGCCAGCAGTCACCCGGGACACAAGTATTCACCCCTCCACTTT
CDR3 protein: CASSHPGHKYSPLHF

J gene: TRBJ1-3
clone size: .
D gene: .
V gene: TRBV9
CDR3 length: 17
CDR3 DNA: TGTGCCAGCAGCCTAGGGGGAGGGCCTGACTCTGGAAACACCATATATTTT
CDR3 protein: CASSLGGGPDSGNTIYF

J gene: TRBJ1-2
clone size: few
D gene: .
V gene: TRBV7-2
CDR3 length: 16
CDR3 DNA: TGTGCCAGCAGCTTACCATCGCGGGGGGCAGGCTATGGCTACACCTTC
CDR3 protein: CASSLPSRGAGYGYTF

J gene: TRBJ1-5
clone size: .
D gene: TRBD1
V gene: TRBV19
CDR3 length: 17
CDR3 DNA: TGTGCCAGTAGTATAGATCTATGGCAGGGGGAAAAACAGCCCCAGCATTTT
CDR3 protein: CASSIDLWQGEKQPQHF

J gene: TRBJ2-7
clone size: .
D gene: .
V gene: TRBV7-8
CDR3 length: 18
CDR3 DNA: TGTGCCAGCAGCCCTGAGAGGGGGCCTGGAGGGGACCTCTACGAGCAGTACTTC
CDR3 protein: CASSPERGPGGDLYEQYF

J gene: TRBJ2-5
clone size: many
D gene: .
V gene: TRBV11-2
CDR3 length: 11
CDR3 DNA: TGTGCCAGCAGCTTAGACCGGACCCAGTACTTC
CDR3 protein: CASSLDRTQYF

J gene: TRBJ2-1
clone size: .
D gene: TRBD2
V gene: TRBV9
CDR3 length: 16
CDR3 DNA: TGTGCCAGCAGCGTAGAGGAGCGGGATAAGGGGAATGAGCAGTTCTTC
CDR3 protein: CASSVEERDKGNEQFF

J gene: TRBJ1-5
clone size: .
D gene: .
V gene: TRBV2
CDR3 length: 15
CDR3 DNA: TGTGCCAGCAGTGGGGGAGTAAATAGCAATCAGCCCCAGCATTTT
CDR3 protein: CASSGGVNSNQPQHF

J gene: TRBJ2-5
clone size: .
D gene: TRBD2
V gene: TRBV7-9
CDR3 length: 14
CDR3 DNA: TGTGCCAGCAGCCCTAGCGGGGGGAAAGAGACCCAGTACTTC
CDR3 protein: CASSPSGGKETQYF

J gene: TRBJ1-6
clone size: .
D gene: .
V gene: TRBV4-1
CDR3 length: 15
CDR3 DNA: TGCGCCAGCAGCCAAGAAAACAGGTTGAATTCACCCCTCCACTTT
CDR3 protein: CASSQENRLNSPLHF

J gene: TRBJ1-1
clone size: .
D gene: .
V gene: TRBV29-1
CDR3 length: 13
CDR3 DNA: TGCAGCGTTAAACAGGGACGGAACACTGAAGCTTTCTTT
CDR3 protein: CSVKQGRNTEAFF

J gene: TRBJ2-7
clone size: .
D gene: TRBD2
V gene: TRBV27
CDR3 length: 15
CDR3 DNA: TGTGCCAGCAGTCCCGGACTAGCGGGTAGCTACGAGCAGTACTTC
CDR3 protein: CASSPGLAGSYEQYF

J gene: TRBJ2-5
clone size: .
D gene: TRBD1
V gene: TRBV18
CDR3 length: 15
CDR3 DNA: TGTGCCAGCTCACCCCGGACAGGGGGGGAAGAGACCCAGTACTTC
CDR3 protein: CASSPRTGGEETQYF

J gene: TRBJ2-3
clone size: .
D gene: TRBD2
V gene: TRBV5-4
CDR3 length: 13
CDR3 DNA: TGTGCCAGCAGCTTCGGGGGGGCAGATACGCAGTATTTT
CDR3 protein: CASSFGGADTQYF

J gene: TRBJ2-3
clone size: once
D gene: TRBD2
V gene: TRBV4-1
CDR3 length: 16
CDR3 DNA: TGCGCCAGCAGCCCCAGGACTAGCTGGGGCACAGATACGCAGTATTTT
CDR3 protein: CASSPRTSWGTDTQYF

J gene: TRBJ2-7
clone size: .
D gene: .
V gene: TRBV19
CDR3 length: 14
CDR3 DNA: TGTGCCAGTAGCCCCCGAAGGGACATTTACGAGCAGTACTTC
CDR3 protein: CASSPRRDIYEQYF

J gene: TRBJ2-7
clone size: .
D gene: TRBD1
V gene: TRBV5-5
CDR3 length: 15
CDR3 DNA: TGTGCCAGCACCACTGAGACAGGGATAGCCTACGAGCAGTACTTC
CDR3 protein: CASTTETGIAYEQYF

J gene: TRBJ2-1
clone size: .
D gene: .
V gene: TRBV2
CDR3 length: 10
CDR3 DNA: TGTGCCACCGCCAGTAATGAGCAGTTCTTC
CDR3 protein: CATASNEQFF

J gene: TRBJ2-6
clone size: .
D gene: .
V gene: TRBV30
CDR3 length: 15
CDR3 DNA: TGTGCCTGGAGTGGAGCTAACTCTGGGGCCAACGTCCTGACTTTC
CDR3 protein: CAWSGANSGANVLTF

J gene: TRBJ1-2
clone size: .
D gene: TRBD1
V gene: TRBV19
CDR3 length: 15
CDR3 DNA: TGTGCCAGTAGTACCCCCGGACAGGGAAACTATGGCTACACCTTC
CDR3 protein: CASSTPGQGNYGYTF

J gene: TRBJ2-1
clone size: .
D gene: TRBD2
V gene: TRBV2
CDR3 length: 17
CDR3 DNA: TGTGCCAGCAGGCCCACTCTCCTAGCGGTTTTTGACAATGAGCAGTTCTTC
CDR3 protein: CASRPTLLAVFDNEQFF

J gene: TRBJ1-6
clone size: .
D gene: .
V gene: TRBV3-1/TRBV3-2
CDR3 length: 12
CDR3 DNA: TGTGCCAGCAGCCACGGGGTATCACCCCTCCACTTT
CDR3 protein: CASSHGVSPLHF

J gene: TRBJ2-7
clone size: .
D gene: .
V gene: TRBV7-9
CDR3 length: 13
CDR3 DNA: TGTGCCAGCAGCTCGGGACACCGCTACGAGCAGTACTTC
CDR3 protein: CASSSGHRYEQYF

J gene: TRBJ1-1
clone size: few
D gene: .
V gene: TRBV12-3/TRBV12-4
CDR3 length: 11
CDR3 DNA: TGTGCCAGCACACTAACCGGGAGAGCTTTCTTT
CDR3 protein: CASTLTGRAFF

J gene: TRBJ2-5
clone size: .
D gene: .
V gene: TRBV24-1
CDR3 length: 17
CDR3 DNA: TGTGCCACCAGTGATTCCGCTATACAAAGAGGGCAAGAGACCCAGTACTTC
CDR3 protein: CATSDSAIQRGQETQYF

J gene: TRBJ1-2
clone size: .
D gene: .
V gene: TRBV6-5
CDR3 length: 14
CDR3 DNA: TGTGCCACCCTGAGACCAGGGCTGGCCTATGGCTACACCTTC
CDR3 protein: CATLRPGLAYGYTF

J gene: TRBJ1-1
clone size: .
D gene: .
V gene: TRBV30
CDR3 length: 15
CDR3 DNA: TGTGCCTGGAGTGCACCCGCGCATTCCGGGGCTGAAGCTTTCTTT
CDR3 protein: CAWSAPAHSGAEAFF

J gene: TRBJ1-5
clone size: .
D gene: .
V gene: TRBV19
CDR3 length: 14
CDR3 DNA: TGTGCCAGTAGTATAGAAACAGTTAATCAGCCCCAGCATTTT
CDR3 protein: CASSIETVNQPQHF

J gene: TRBJ1-1
clone size: .
D gene: .
V gene: TRBV28
CDR3 length: 11
CDR3 DNA: TGTGCCAGCCGGAGGGGCAATGAAGCTTTCTTT
CDR3 protein: CASRRGNEAFF